A single sample gave rise to the 3 T cell receptor beta chains below, sequenced in a study of cytomegalovirus exposure and HLA in healthy donors. This PCR relied on a set of 60 Vbeta primers and 13 Jbeta primers. The protocol was immunoSEQ multiplex PCR, while the TCRdb copy is restricted to in-frame clones and leaves out a portion. In the table there are over 150,000 clones, less than 85% of which are singletons. The sequenced sample was PBMCs. Receptors were obtained from a girl aged 5 to 17 in good health and CMV-seropositive.

This clone was recorded only once. V gene TRBV19 combines with J gene TRBJ1-1; TRBD1 might be the D (5 bases). The germline V gene encodes CDR1 LNHDA and CDR2 SQIVND (reference sequence). V lost 5 bases and J 0 bases, leaving 13 bases between the germline ends. CDR3 length equals 15 residues. The CDR3 nucleotides are TGTGCCAGTAGTCCCAGCGACAGCTTGAACACTGAAGCTTTCTTT. Its translation is CASSPSDSLNTEAFF. Full variable domain (missing parts from reference TRBV19 and TRBJ1-1): DGGITQSPKYLFRKEGQNVTLSCEQNLNHDAMYWYRQDPGQGLRLIYYSQIVNDFQKGDIAEGYSVSREKKESFPLTVTSAQKNPTAFYLCASSPSDSLNTEAFFGQGTRLTVV.

This clone turned up a few times. The chain has TRBV2 and TRBJ1-5; D might be TRBD1 (6 bases). Trimming cost V 7 bases and J 6 bases, with 13 bases left between them. CDR1 is SNHLY and CDR2 is FYNNEI in the germline V gene. The CDR3 contains 13 residues. The CDR3 loop is CASKDSGGQPQHF. CDR3 nucleotides: TGTGCCAGCAAGGACAGCGGGGGTCAGCCCCAGCATTTT.

The chain uses TRBV19 and TRBJ2-1; D possibly corresponds to TRBD1 (5 bases). This CDR3 is 15 amino acids long. With 5 bases removed from V and 1 base from J, the gap between germline ends came to 12 bases. Germline CDR1 reads LNHDA; CDR2 reads SQIVND (reference sequence). The CDR3 DNA reads as TGTGCCAGTAGTGCGGAGCAGGGTTCCTACAATGAGCAGTTCTTC. Translated, it gives CASSAEQGSYNEQFF. Drawing the rest from reference TRBV19 and TRBJ2-1, the complete variable domain is DGGITQSPKYLFRKEGQNVTLSCEQNLNHDAMYWYRQDPGQGLRLIYYSQIVNDFQKGDIAEGYSVSREKKESFPLTVTSAQKNPTAFYLCASSAEQGSYNEQFFGPGTRLTVL.